This entry lists 26 T cell receptor beta chains sequenced from one sample in a study of human T cells and chemical hapten exposure. The time point denotes: patch test 2, 6 weeks after DPC sensitization. Treatment defined: therapeutic diphenylcyclopropenone sensitization with weekly scalp DPC. TCRdb recomputed calls from the RACE reads with MiXCR, one row per CDR3 protein. The sample lists some 90,000 distinct CDR3 sequences, approximately 10% occurring once. Source: whole blood, taken in connection with sensitization to the hapten diphenylcyclopropenone (DPC). The receptors originated from a woman between 40 and 55 years old with alopecia areata. Some clones in this sample may be carry-over from other donors' samples.

J is TRBJ2-7 and V is TRBV29-1; unclear D gene. Looked up from germline, CDR1 is SQVTM and CDR2 is ANQGSEA. There are 11 residues in the CDR3. Here the CDR3 DNA reads TGCAGTGACCCAGAGATCTACGAGCAGTACTTC. It codes for CSDPEIYEQYF.

This clonotype was found many times. The V and J genes are TRBV6-6 and TRBJ2-1; 14 bases are shared with TRBD2. The J segment lost 4 bases and the V segment lost 7 bases, leaving 15 bases of the junction unmatched. Germline CDR1 reads MNHNY; CDR2 reads SVGAGI (reference sequence). The CDR3 covers 19 residues. The DNA for the CDR3 is TGTGCCAGCACCCAGGGGACTAGCGGGGGTGGAGGAAGGTACAATGAGCAGTTCTTC. Translated, it gives CASTQGTSGGGGRYNEQFF.

This clonotype was seen ten or more times. This chain joins TRBV28 and TRBJ1-5, with 7 positions matching TRBD1. The CDR3 is 16 amino acids. CDR1 and CDR2 from the germline V gene are MDHEN and SYDVKM. With 3 bases clipped from V and 1 base from J, the junction kept 6 bases outside the gene matches. CDR3 amino acids: CASSFPSDRSNQPQHF. The CDR3 region has the DNA TGTGCCAGCAGTTTCCCCTCGGACAGGAGCAATCAGCCCCAGCATTTT.

The rearrangement joins TRBV29-1 to TRBJ2-3; D might be TRBD1 (6 bases). V lost 4 bases to trimming and J lost 4 bases, with 15 bases between them. Germline V gene sequence: CDR1 SQVTM, CDR2 ANQGSEA. The CDR3 contains 14 residues. The chain's CDR3 is CSVAPGVKSDTQYF. Here the CDR3 DNA reads TGCAGCGTTGCGCCAGGGGTTAAATCAGATACGCAGTATTTT.

The V and J genes are TRBV24-1 and TRBJ1-5; D might be TRBD1 (6 bases). V was pared by 4 bases and J by 6 bases, with 18 bases between. The CDR3 is 16 amino acids. Germline assignment: CDR1 KGHDR and CDR2 SFDVKD. CDR3 DNA sequence: TGTGCCACCAGTGACTCCAGAGGGGGTCGGATTCAGCCCCAGCATTTT. This sequence encodes CATSDSRGGRIQPQHF.

This chain joins TRBV7-2 and TRBJ2-3; TRBD2 matches 14 bases. This CDR3 contains 15 residues. CDR1 is SGHTA, CDR2 FQGNSA, per germline. Losses at the gene ends were 5 bases for V and 6 bases for J; bases not matched to a gene: 4. The CDR3 reads CASSVTSGGADTQYF. The CDR3 DNA reads as TGTGCCAGCAGCGTGACTAGCGGGGGGGCCGATACGCAGTATTTT. The variable domain in full, with the rest retrieved from reference TRBV7-2 and TRBJ2-3, is GAGVSQSPSNKVTEKGKDVELRCDPISGHTALYWYRQSLGQGLEFLIYFQGNSAPDKSGLPSDRFSAERTGGSVSTLTIQRTQQEDSAVYLCASSVTSGGADTQYFGPGTRLTVL.

CDR3 loop: CARSLGTEKQYF. The CDR3 DNA follows: TGTGCCAGAAGCTTGGGGACAGAAAAGCAGTACTTC. V is TRBV6-5 and J is TRBJ2-7, with 7 positions matching TRBD1. The CDR3 is made up of 12 amino acids. With V trimmed by 9 bases and J by 8 bases, 10 bases remained unmatched. Germline CDR1 MNHEY, CDR2 SVGAGI.

The J gene is TRBJ1-5, the V gene TRBV28; D gene ambiguous. Trimming pared 4 bases from V and 4 bases from J, leaving 11 bases between. CDR1 and CDR2 from the germline V gene are MDHEN and SYDVKM. The CDR3 is made up of 14 amino acids. The CDR3 DNA follows: TGTGCCAGCAGTTCGGGTAGATGGAATCAGCCCCAGCATTTT. Its translation: CASSSGRWNQPQHF.

This clonotype was detected only a few times. V and J are TRBV6-1 and TRBJ2-3, with TRBD2 identical over 8 bases. The CDR3 spans 13 residues. Per the germline V gene, CDR1 is MNHNS and CDR2 is SASEGT. Germline trimming cut 7 bases from V and 4 bases from J; bases unmatched to any gene: 4. CDR3 nucleotide sequence: TGTGCCAGCAAACCGGGGGGGGCAGATACGCAGTATTTT. It specifies CASKPGGADTQYF.

This clonotype was recorded a few times. This chain connects TRBV7-2 to TRBJ2-1, with 9 nucleotides matching TRBD2. J lost 8 bases, V lost 5 bases, and 10 bases had no gene match. Germline CDR1 reads SGHTA; CDR2 reads FQGNSA. This CDR3 has 15 residues. The CDR3 nucleotides are TGTGCCAGCAGCCCCCGCGGGGGGGTTTGGGATGAGCAGTTCTTC. Amino acid sequence: CASSPRGGVWDEQFF.

This clonotype appeared many times. V gene TRBV7-9 combines with J gene TRBJ1-4; a possible D gene is TRBD1 (5 bases). The CDR3 has 14 residues. Germline V gene data show CDR1 as SEHNR and CDR2 as FQNEAQ (reference sequence). V was clipped by 0 bases and J by 4 bases, with 6 bases between them. The DNA for the CDR3 is TGTGCCAGCAGCTTAGCGACAGATAATGAAAAACTGTTTTTT. Its protein product is CASSLATDNEKLFF.

This clonotype was seen at least ten times. V is TRBV7-2 and J is TRBJ1-5; unclear D gene. Trimming removed 3 bases at V and 4 bases at J, with 4 bases between. This CDR3 region has 12 residues. Germline V gives CDR1 SGHTA, CDR2 FQGNSA. As DNA, the CDR3 is TGTGCCAGCAGCTTTCAGAATCAGCCCCAGCATTTT. Its protein product is CASSFQNQPQHF. The full variable domain, with the rest looked up from reference TRBV7-2 and TRBJ1-5, is GAGVSQSPSNKVTEKGKDVELRCDPISGHTALYWYRQSLGQGLEFLIYFQGNSAPDKSGLPSDRFSAERTGGSVSTLTIQRTQQEDSAVYLCASSFQNQPQHFGDGTRLSIL.

This clonotype was seen many times. The rearrangement joins TRBV20-1 to TRBJ2-7, with a tentative D call TRBD1 (6 bases). Germline loops: CDR1 DFQATT, CDR2 SNEGSKA (reference sequence). Trimming pared 3 bases from V and 7 bases from J, leaving 19 bases between. The CDR3 spans 14 residues. The CDR3 nucleotides are TGCAGTGCTAGCCAGGGGACCCCCCTAATAGAGCAGTACTTC. It codes for CSASQGTPLIEQYF.

This clonotype was observed a handful of times. The V and J genes are TRBV15 and TRBJ1-2; D is possibly TRBD1 (6 bases). CDR1 LNHNV and CDR2 YYDKDF come from the germline V gene (reference sequence). V lost 8 bases and J 0 bases, leaving 19 bases between the germline ends. The CDR3 runs to 16 residues. CDR3 sequence (DNA): TGTGCCACCGCCGGAGGGGGTCATCCAACTAACTATGGCTACACCTTC. Translation gives CATAGGGHPTNYGYTF.

This clonotype has ten or more counts. The chain carries TRBV6-2 or TRBV6-3 and TRBJ1-1, with D tentatively TRBD1 (5 bases). The CDR3 loop spans 14 amino acids. The V end was cut by 6 bases, the J end by 0 bases, with 11 bases between. CDR1 and CDR2 (germline): MNHEY, SVGEGT. In DNA form, the CDR3 reads TGTGCCAGCAGCCACGGGGCCGTGAACACTGAAGCTTTCTTT. Translated: CASSHGAVNTEAFF.

This clonotype was seen a few times. The chain carries TRBV4-2 and TRBJ1-4; the match to TRBD1 covers 7 bases. The V gene end was trimmed by 0 bases and the J gene end by 8 bases; junction bases not matched to a gene: 6. CDR3 length equals 15 residues. Looked up from germline, CDR1 is LGHNA and CDR2 is YNFKEQ. The CDR3 loop reads CASSQEKQGQEKLFF. DNA of the CDR3: TGTGCCAGCAGCCAAGAAAAACAGGGGCAGGAAAAACTGTTTTTT.

This clonotype turned up a few times. The chain joins TRBV20-1 to TRBJ2-7; a possible D gene is TRBD2 (6 bases). V lost 1 base, J lost 6 bases, and 13 bases lay in between. From germline, CDR1 is DFQATT and CDR2 SNEGSKA (reference sequence). This CDR3 is 13 amino acids long. In DNA form, the CDR3 reads TGCAGTGCTAGAGGACCCGCCGGGGGCGAGCAGTACTTC. Translating gives CSARGPAGGEQYF.

There are a few counts of this clonotype. V usage is TRBV12-3 or TRBV12-4 and J usage is TRBJ2-2, with D possibly TRBD2 on 6 matching bases. The CDR3 contains 15 residues. Trimming shortened V by 5 bases and J by 4 bases, and 14 bases separated the two germline ends. CDR3 sequence reads: CASSPGTPRTGELFF. CDR3 nucleotide sequence: TGTGCCAGCAGTCCCGGGACTCCCCGCACCGGGGAGCTGTTTTTT.

This clonotype has ten or more counts. This sequence joins TRBV18 and TRBJ1-4; possible D gene TRBD1, 5 bases. The CDR3 runs 11 residues. Germline CDR1 and CDR2: KGHSH and LQKENI. The ends were cut back, 3 bases at V and 16 bases at J, with 12 bases in the middle. CDR3 coding DNA: TGTGCCAGCTCACCTGGGGACGGCGAGTTTTTT. Its protein is CASSPGDGEFF.

This clonotype was detected a few times. The CDR3 region has the DNA TGCGCCAGCAGCTTAGACTACCTGAAAGAGACCCAGTACTTC. This translates into CASSLDYLKETQYF. This rearrangement joins TRBV5-1 to TRBJ2-5, with D tentatively TRBD2 (5 bases). Looked up from germline, CDR1 is SGHRS and CDR2 is YFSETQ. The V end was cut by 2 bases, the J end by 3 bases, with 11 bases between. The CDR3 has 14 amino acids.

This clonotype has a handful of counts. This chain links TRBV5-1 with TRBJ1-1; a weak D match, TRBD1 (5 bases). The CDR3 has 14 amino acids. V was cut by 4 bases and J by 1 base, with 11 bases left in between. Germline V gene lookup returns CDR1 SGHRS and CDR2 YFSETQ. This CDR3 reads CASSAITGNTEAFF. CDR3 nucleotide sequence: TGCGCCAGCAGCGCTATAACAGGGAACACTGAAGCTTTCTTT. Looking up the rest from reference TRBV5-1 and TRBJ1-1 gives the full variable domain: KAGVTQTPRYLIKTRGQQVTLSCSPISGHRSVSWYQQTPGQGLQFLFEYFSETQRNKGNFPGRFSGRQFSNSRSEMNVSTLELGDSALYLCASSAITGNTEAFFGQGTRLTVV.

This clonotype occurred a few times. CDR3 coding DNA: TGTGCTAGTCGAACCGGGAACCTGAACACTGAAGCTTTCTTT. This codes for CASRTGNLNTEAFF. The genes are TRBV12-5 and TRBJ1-1; the D is unclear. CDR1 and CDR2 from the germline V gene are LGHNT and FRNRAP. V was trimmed by 8 bases and J by 0 bases, leaving 13 bases between them. CDR3 length equals 14 residues.

This clonotype was detected a few times. The chain carries TRBV19 and TRBJ2-7; D gene uncertain. The CDR3 runs to 14 residues. V gave up 1 base and J gave up 7 bases, with 14 bases separating them. Germline V gene lookup returns CDR1 LNHDA and CDR2 SQIVND (reference sequence). DNA of the CDR3: TGTGCCAGTAGTATAGTAGGCTCGGACCGGGAGCAGTACTTC. Amino acid sequence: CASSIVGSDREQYF.

The sample holds a few counts of this clonotype. The rearrangement joins TRBV5-1 to TRBJ1-4; perhaps TRBD1 as D (6 bases). This CDR3 is 14 amino acids long. The germline gives CDR1 SGHRS, CDR2 YFSETQ. V was pared by 0 bases and J by 8 bases, with 11 bases between. The CDR3 loop reads CASSLGQAREKLFF. The CDR3 nucleotides read TGCGCCAGCAGCTTGGGACAGGCTCGAGAAAAACTGTTTTTT.

This clonotype came up many times. The chain employs TRBV30 and TRBJ1-1; perhaps TRBD1 as D (5 bases). V lost 6 bases, J lost 4 bases, and 15 bases lay in between. This CDR3 is built from 13 residues. The V gene's germline CDR1 is GTSNPN and CDR2 SVGIG (reference sequence). CDR3 nucleotides: TGTGCCTGCCACTCCCGGGACGGCACTGAAGCTTTCTTT. Amino acids: CACHSRDGTEAFF.

This clonotype was found a few times. A junction boundary mismatches the germline segment, possibly from a read error. The chain combines TRBV12-5 with TRBJ1-4, with TRBD1 matching over 10 bases. This CDR3 is built from 14 residues. The V gene's germline CDR1 is LGHNT and CDR2 FRNRAP. Here the CDR3 reads CASGKGQGEEKLFF. CDR3 DNA: TGTGCCAGTGGGAAAGGACAGGGGGAAGAAAAACTGTTTTTT.